This is a list of T cell receptor beta chains from one sample in a study of neurological immune-mediated disorders. A single record per CDR3 protein comes from TCRdb applying MiXCR to the 5' RACE reads. The sample holds some 14,000 distinct CDR3 sequences, 5.5% to 7% seen once. The sequenced sample consisted of CD8+ T cells from blood. The source is a woman in her forties in good health. Both conserved end residues are part of each CDR3. The D gene is left open where the match is weak. Clone sizes are given selectively: once, few, many, or a class where the clone is expanded.

TRBV10-3,medium-sized,TRBJ2-3,NA,CAISADSPSTDTQYF,TGTGCCATCAGTGCCGACTCGCCTAGCACAGATACGCAGTATTTT
TRBV3-1,many,TRBJ1-2,TRBD1,CASSQILRDRPYGYTF,TGTGCCAGCAGCCAAATCCTCCGGGACAGACCATATGGCTACACCTTC
TRBV7-3,many,TRBJ1-1,NA,CASSPNPIGGHTEAFF,TGTGCCAGCAGCCCCAATCCCATCGGTGGTCACACTGAAGCTTTCTTT
TRBV6-6,many,TRBJ2-1,TRBD2,CASRLASRPGSYNEQFF,TGTGCCAGCCGACTAGCGTCACGACCCGGATCCTACAATGAGCAGTTCTTC
TRBV28,many,TRBJ1-4,NA,CASRDDQGNGKLFF,TGTGCCAGCAGGGATGATCAGGGTAACGGAAAACTGTTTTTT
TRBV7-2,many,TRBJ2-1,TRBD2,CASSLVAGGTNEQFF,TGTGCCAGCAGCTTAGTAGCGGGAGGGACCAATGAGCAGTTCTTC
TRBV6-6,many,TRBJ2-1,NA,CASSYRYNEQFF,TGTGCCAGCAGTTACCGCTACAATGAGCAGTTCTTC
TRBV7-9,many,TRBJ1-5,TRBD1,CASSDQGQGPYQPQHF,TGTGCCAGCAGCGACCAGGGACAGGGACCTTATCAGCCCCAGCATTTT
TRBV5-1,many,TRBJ1-4,NA,CASSLGNSPFSEREKLFF,TGCGCCAGCAGCTTGGGGAACAGCCCATTCTCAGAACGAGAAAAACTGTTTTTT
TRBV5-1,NA,TRBJ1-1,NA,CASLVATGNTEAFF,TGCGCCAGCTTGGTCGCTACAGGGAACACTGAAGCTTTCTTT
TRBV7-8,NA,TRBJ2-1,NA,CASSEFGGSYNEQFF,TGTGCCAGCAGCGAGTTTGGAGGGTCCTACAATGAGCAGTTCTTC
TRBV24-1,few,TRBJ2-5,TRBD2,CATSGGRASGSPETQYF,TGTGCCACCAGTGGGGGGCGAGCTAGCGGGAGTCCAGAGACCCAGTACTTC
TRBV24-1,few,TRBJ2-1,NA,CATSDLGGPPSTDTQFF,TGTGCCACCAGTGATTTAGGCGGTCCCCCTAGCACAGATACGCAGTTCTTC
TRBV12-3/TRBV12-4,many,TRBJ1-2,NA,CASSLWAHPVRQGYTF,TGTGCCAGCAGTTTGTGGGCCCATCCCGTACGTCAGGGCTACACCTTC
TRBV4-1,many,TRBJ1-1,NA,CASTPGGGHTEAFF,TGCGCCAGCACCCCAGGCGGGGGTCACACTGAAGCTTTCTTT
TRBV7-2,NA,TRBJ2-7,TRBD1,CASSLGPGQTSYEQYF,TGTGCCAGCAGCTTGGGGCCGGGACAGACTTCCTACGAGCAGTACTTC
TRBV28,NA,TRBJ2-7,TRBD2,CASRTGRTSRNEKYF,TGTGCCAGCAGGACGGGGAGGACTAGCAGGAACGAGAAGTACTTC
TRBV5-6,many,TRBJ2-7,NA,CASSYSSSSYEQYF,TGTGCCAGCAGCTACAGCTCTAGCTCCTACGAGCAGTACTTC
TRBV29-1,many,TRBJ2-1,TRBD1,CSVPGTGLNEQFF,TGCAGCGTCCCCGGGACAGGGCTAAATGAGCAGTTCTTC
TRBV30,many,TRBJ2-1,NA,CAWRMGGSGQFF,TGTGCCTGGAGAATGGGGGGTTCTGGGCAGTTCTTC
TRBV7-9,many,TRBJ2-3,TRBD2,CASSLGLGTDTQYF,TGTGCCAGCAGCCTCGGACTAGGGACAGATACGCAGTATTTT
TRBV2,many,TRBJ2-1,NA,CASLVTISNEQFF,TGTGCCAGCCTAGTTACTATTTCCAATGAGCAGTTCTTC
TRBV20-1,many,TRBJ2-1,TRBD2,CSASRIAGVDDEQFF,TGCAGTGCTAGTCGGATAGCGGGAGTGGACGATGAGCAGTTCTTC
TRBV7-6,many,TRBJ2-7,NA,CASSPLGGGGSYEQYF,TGTGCCAGCAGCCCCCTAGGGGGAGGGGGCTCCTACGAGCAGTACTTC
TRBV4-1,many,TRBJ2-1,TRBD1,CASSQDRRTGDYNEQFF,TGCGCCAGCAGCCAAGATCGGAGGACAGGGGACTACAATGAGCAGTTCTTC
TRBV27,many,TRBJ2-2,NA,CASRDTGELFF,TGTGCCAGCAGGGACACCGGGGAGCTGTTTTTT
TRBV7-8,many,TRBJ1-2,TRBD1,CASSLRQGVYGYTF,TGTGCCAGCAGCTTGAGGCAGGGGGTCTATGGCTACACCTTC
TRBV20-1,many,TRBJ2-3,NA,CSILLGPTDTQYF,TGCAGTATATTACTAGGCCCCACAGATACGCAGTATTTT
TRBV28,many,TRBJ1-5,NA,CASSLGQGKQPQHF,TGTGCCAGCAGTTTAGGGCAGGGGAAACAGCCCCAGCATTTT
TRBV5-6,medium-sized,TRBJ2-3,NA,CARRPQGMCDTQYF,TGTGCCAGACGTCCACAGGGAATGTGTGATACGCAGTATTTT
TRBV21-1,many,TRBJ1-2,NA,CASPTGSYGYTF,TGTGCCAGCCCTACAGGGTCCTATGGCTACACCTTC
TRBV3-1,medium-sized,TRBJ2-1,TRBD2,CASSPLGGGNEQFF,TGTGCCAGCAGCCCCCTCGGGGGGGGCAATGAGCAGTTCTTC
TRBV6-5,many,TRBJ2-5,TRBD2,CASSTEPPGLARLEETQYF,TGTGCCAGCTCCACTGAACCTCCGGGACTAGCGAGGCTAGAAGAGACCCAGTACTTC
TRBV29-1,many,TRBJ2-1,NA,CSVEPTSASYNEQFF,TGCAGCGTTGAGCCGACTAGTGCCTCCTACAATGAGCAGTTCTTC
TRBV6-1,many,TRBJ2-3,NA,CASITRLGRTTDTQYF,TGTGCCAGCATCACGAGATTGGGGAGGACCACAGATACGCAGTATTTT
TRBV12-3/TRBV12-4,many,TRBJ2-7,NA,CASSPRGLRDEQYF,TGTGCCAGCAGTCCCCGGGGGTTGCGGGACGAGCAGTACTTC
TRBV6-5,many,TRBJ1-1,NA,CASRGPRSEAFF,TGTGCCAGCCGAGGCCCGAGGAGCGAAGCTTTCTTT
TRBV6-5,many,TRBJ2-7,NA,CASSYLRGNYEQYF,TGTGCCAGCAGTTATCTTCGGGGGAACTACGAGCAGTACTTC
TRBV5-1,many,TRBJ2-2,NA,CASSAELGGAGELFF,TGCGCCAGCAGCGCGGAGTTAGGAGGGGCCGGGGAGCTGTTTTTT
TRBV20-1,many,TRBJ2-7,NA,CSARSGRVDEQYF,TGCAGTGCTAGATCGGGCAGGGTGGACGAGCAGTACTTC